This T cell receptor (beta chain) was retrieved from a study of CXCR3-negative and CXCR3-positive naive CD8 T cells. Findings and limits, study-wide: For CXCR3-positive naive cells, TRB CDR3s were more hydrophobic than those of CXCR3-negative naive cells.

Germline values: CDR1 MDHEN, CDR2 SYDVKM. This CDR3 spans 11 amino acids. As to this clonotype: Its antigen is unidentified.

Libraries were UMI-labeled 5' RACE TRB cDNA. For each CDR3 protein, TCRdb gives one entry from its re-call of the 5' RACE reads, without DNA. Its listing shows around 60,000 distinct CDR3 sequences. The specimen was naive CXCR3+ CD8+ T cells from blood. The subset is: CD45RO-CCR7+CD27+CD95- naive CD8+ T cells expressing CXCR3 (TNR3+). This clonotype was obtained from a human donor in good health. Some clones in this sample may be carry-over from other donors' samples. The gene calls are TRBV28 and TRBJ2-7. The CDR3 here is CASSFLNEQYF.